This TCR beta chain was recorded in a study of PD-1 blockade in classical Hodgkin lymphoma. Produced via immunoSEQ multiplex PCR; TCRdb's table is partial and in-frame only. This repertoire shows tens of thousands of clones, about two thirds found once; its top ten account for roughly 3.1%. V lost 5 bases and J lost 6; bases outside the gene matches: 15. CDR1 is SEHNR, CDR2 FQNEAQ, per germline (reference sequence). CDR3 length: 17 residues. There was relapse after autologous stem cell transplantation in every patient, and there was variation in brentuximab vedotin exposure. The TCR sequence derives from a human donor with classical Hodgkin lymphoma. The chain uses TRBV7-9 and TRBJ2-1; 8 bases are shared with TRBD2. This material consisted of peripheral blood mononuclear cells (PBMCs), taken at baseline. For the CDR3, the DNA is TGTGCCAGCAGCCCGAGACTAGCGCGCCGGACCGGCAATGAGCAGTTCTTC. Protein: CASSPRLARRTGNEQFF. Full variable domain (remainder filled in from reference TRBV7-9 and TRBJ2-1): DTGVSQNPRHKITKRGQNVTFRCDPISEHNRLYWYRQTLGQGPEFLTYFQNEAQLEKSRLLSDRFSAERPKGSFSTLEIQRTEQGDSAMYLCASSPRLARRTGNEQFFGPGTRLTVL.